Detailed here is one TCR beta chain. The time point denotes: blood from clinic visit 5 months post-surgery; TSC patient then seizure free. TCRdb's table, derived via immunoSEQ multiplex PCR, lists solely in-frame clones and lacks some. The data contain about 340,000 clones, about 93% of them singletons. This record belongs to a study of brain T cells in children with intractable seizures. Trimming took 5 bases from V and 4 from J, leaving 11 bases between them. CDR3 length: 12 amino acids. CDR1 GTSNPN and CDR2 SVGIG come from the germline V gene (reference sequence). The sequences come from peripheral blood, collected roughly 5 months after surgery. This receptor was obtained from a boy less than two years old with tuberous sclerosis and intractable seizures. This chain connects TRBV30 to TRBJ1-2, with a weak D call TRBD1 (5 bases). The CDR3 DNA reads as TGTGCCTGGGGGGCTGGTGTCTATGGCTACACCTTC. Amino acid sequence: CAWGAGVYGYTF.